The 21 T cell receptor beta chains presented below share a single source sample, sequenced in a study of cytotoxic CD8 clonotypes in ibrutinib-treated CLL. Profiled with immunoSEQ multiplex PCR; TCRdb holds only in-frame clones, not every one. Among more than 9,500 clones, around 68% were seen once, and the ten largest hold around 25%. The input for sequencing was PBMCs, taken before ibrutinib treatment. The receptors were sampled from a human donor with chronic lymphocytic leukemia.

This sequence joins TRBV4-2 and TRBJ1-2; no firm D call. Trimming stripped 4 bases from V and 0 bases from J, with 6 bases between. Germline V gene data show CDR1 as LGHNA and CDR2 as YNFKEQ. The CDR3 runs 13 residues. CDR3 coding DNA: TGTGCCAGCAGCCGGGAAGCTAACTATGGCTACACCTTC. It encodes CASSREANYGYTF.

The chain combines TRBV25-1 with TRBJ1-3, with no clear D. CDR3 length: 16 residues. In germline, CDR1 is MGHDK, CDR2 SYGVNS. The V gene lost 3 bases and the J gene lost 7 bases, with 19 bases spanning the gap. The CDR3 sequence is CASSEGIDAWTNTIYF. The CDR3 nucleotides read TGTGCCAGCAGTGAGGGAATTGATGCCTGGACGAACACCATATATTTT. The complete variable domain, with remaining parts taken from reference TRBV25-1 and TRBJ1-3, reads EADIYQTPRYLVIGTGKKITLECSQTMGHDKMYWYQQDPGMELHLIHYSYGVNSTEKGDLSSESTVSRIRTEHFPLTLESARPSHTSQYLCASSEGIDAWTNTIYFGEGSWLTVV.

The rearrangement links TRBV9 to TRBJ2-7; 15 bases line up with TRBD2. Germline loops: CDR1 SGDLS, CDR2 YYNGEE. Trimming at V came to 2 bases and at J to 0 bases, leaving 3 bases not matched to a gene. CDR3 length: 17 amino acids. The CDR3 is CASSVGLAGGTSYEQYF. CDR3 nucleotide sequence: TGTGCCAGCAGCGTGGGACTAGCGGGGGGCACCTCCTACGAGCAGTACTTC. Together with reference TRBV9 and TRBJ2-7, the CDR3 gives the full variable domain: DSGVTQTPKHLITATGQRVTLRCSPRSGDLSVYWYQQSLDQGLQFLIQYYNGEERAKGNILERFSAQQFPDLHSELNLSSLELGDSALYFCASSVGLAGGTSYEQYFGPGTRLTVT.

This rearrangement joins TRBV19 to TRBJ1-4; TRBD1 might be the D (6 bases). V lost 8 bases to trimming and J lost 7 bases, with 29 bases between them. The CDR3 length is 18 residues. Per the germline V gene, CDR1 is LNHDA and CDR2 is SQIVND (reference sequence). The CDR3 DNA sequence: TGTGCCAGTGATACGGGACATACCCTGTCGGGGGGGAGTGAAAAACTGTTTTTT. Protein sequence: CASDTGHTLSGGSEKLFF.

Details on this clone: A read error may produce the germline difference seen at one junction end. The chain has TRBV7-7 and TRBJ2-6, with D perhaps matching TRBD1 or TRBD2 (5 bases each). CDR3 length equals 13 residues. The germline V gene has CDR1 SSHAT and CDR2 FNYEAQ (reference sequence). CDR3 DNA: TGTGCTAGCAGCTCCGGGACCTACAACCTCCTGACTTTC. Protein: CASSSGTYNLLTF.

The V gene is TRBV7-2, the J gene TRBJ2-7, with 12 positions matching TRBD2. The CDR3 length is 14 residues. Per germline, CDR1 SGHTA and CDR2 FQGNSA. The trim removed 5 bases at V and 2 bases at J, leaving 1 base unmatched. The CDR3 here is CASSTSGGPYEQYF. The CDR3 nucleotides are TGTGCCAGCAGCACTAGCGGGGGGCCCTACGAGCAGTACTTC.

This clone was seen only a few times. The CDR3 here is CASSSGQGGTGELFF. CDR3 bases: TGTGCCAGCTCATCGGGACAGGGTGGAACCGGGGAGCTGTTTTTT. The rearrangement links TRBV18 to TRBJ2-2, with TRBD1 matching 9 bases. Germline V gives CDR1 KGHSH, CDR2 LQKENI. V lost 5 bases, J lost 5 bases, and 6 bases stayed unmatched. The CDR3 consists of 15 residues.

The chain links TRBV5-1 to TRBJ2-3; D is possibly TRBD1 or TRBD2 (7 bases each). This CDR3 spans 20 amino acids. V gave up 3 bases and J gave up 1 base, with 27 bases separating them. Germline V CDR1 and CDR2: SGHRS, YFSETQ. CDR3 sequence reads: CASSSTSNRGGILGTDTQYF. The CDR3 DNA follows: TGCGCCAGCAGCTCCACTAGCAACAGGGGAGGGATCTTGGGCACAGATACGCAGTATTTT.

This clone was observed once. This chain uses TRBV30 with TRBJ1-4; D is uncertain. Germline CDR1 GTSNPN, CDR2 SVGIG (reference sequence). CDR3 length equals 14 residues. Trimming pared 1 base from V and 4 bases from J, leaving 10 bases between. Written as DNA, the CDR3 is TGTGCCTGGAGTGCCATTGCGGGTAATGAAAAACTGTTTTTT. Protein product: CAWSAIAGNEKLFF. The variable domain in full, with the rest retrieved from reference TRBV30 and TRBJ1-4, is SQTIHQWPATLVQPVGSPLSLECTVEGTSNPNLYWYRQAAGRGLQLLFYSVGIGQISSEVPQNLSASRPQDRQFILSSKKLLLSDSGFYLCAWSAIAGNEKLFFGSGTQLSVL.

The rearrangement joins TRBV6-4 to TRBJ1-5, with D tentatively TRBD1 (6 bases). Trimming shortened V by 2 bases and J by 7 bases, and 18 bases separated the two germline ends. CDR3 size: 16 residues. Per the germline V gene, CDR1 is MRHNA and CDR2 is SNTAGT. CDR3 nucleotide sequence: TGTGCCAGCAGTGACATATCGGGACACCCTCCCCAGCCCCAGCATTTT. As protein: CASSDISGHPPQPQHF.

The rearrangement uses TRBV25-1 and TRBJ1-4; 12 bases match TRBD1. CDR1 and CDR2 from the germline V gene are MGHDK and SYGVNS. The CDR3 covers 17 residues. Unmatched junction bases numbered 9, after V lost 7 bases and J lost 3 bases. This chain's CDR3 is CASKGRGTGGSNEKLFF. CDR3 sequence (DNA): TGTGCCAGCAAGGGTCGGGGGACAGGGGGCTCTAATGAAAAACTGTTTTTT.

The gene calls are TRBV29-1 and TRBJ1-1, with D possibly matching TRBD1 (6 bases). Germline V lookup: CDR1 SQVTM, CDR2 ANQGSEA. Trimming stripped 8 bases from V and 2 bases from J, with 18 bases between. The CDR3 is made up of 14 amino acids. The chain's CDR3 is CSFETQGINTEAFF. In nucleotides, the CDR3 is TGCAGCTTCGAAACGCAGGGGATCAACACTGAAGCTTTCTTT.

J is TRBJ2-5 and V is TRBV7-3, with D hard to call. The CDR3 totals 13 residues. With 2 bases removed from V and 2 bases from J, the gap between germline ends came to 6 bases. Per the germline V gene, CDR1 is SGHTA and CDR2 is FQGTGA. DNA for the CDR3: TGTGCCAGCAGCTTACACGGACAAGAGACCCAGTACTTC. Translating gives CASSLHGQETQYF.

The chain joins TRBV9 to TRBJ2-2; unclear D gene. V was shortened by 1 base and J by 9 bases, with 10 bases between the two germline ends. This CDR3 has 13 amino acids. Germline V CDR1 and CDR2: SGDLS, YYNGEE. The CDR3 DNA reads TGTGCCAGCAGCGTAAGGGCCTCGTGGGAGCTGTTTTTT. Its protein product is CASSVRASWELFF.

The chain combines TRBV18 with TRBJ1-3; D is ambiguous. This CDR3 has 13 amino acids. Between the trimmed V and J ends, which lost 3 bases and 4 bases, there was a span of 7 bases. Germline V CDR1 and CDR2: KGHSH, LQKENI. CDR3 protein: CASSPSTGNTIYF. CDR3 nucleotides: TGTGCCAGCTCACCGTCGACAGGAAACACCATATATTTT.

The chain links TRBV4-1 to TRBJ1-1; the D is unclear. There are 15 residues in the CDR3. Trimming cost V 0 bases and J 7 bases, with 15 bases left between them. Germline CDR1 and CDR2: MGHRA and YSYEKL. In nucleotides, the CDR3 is TGCGCCAGCAGCCAAGATGAAACAGCGTTCAATGAAGCTTTCTTT. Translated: CASSQDETAFNEAFF.

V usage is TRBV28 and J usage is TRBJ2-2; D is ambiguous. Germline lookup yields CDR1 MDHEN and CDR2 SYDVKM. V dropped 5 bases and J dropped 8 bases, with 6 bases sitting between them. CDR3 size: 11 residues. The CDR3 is CASSRRGELFF. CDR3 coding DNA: TGTGCCAGCAGTAGGCGGGGGGAGCTGTTTTTT.

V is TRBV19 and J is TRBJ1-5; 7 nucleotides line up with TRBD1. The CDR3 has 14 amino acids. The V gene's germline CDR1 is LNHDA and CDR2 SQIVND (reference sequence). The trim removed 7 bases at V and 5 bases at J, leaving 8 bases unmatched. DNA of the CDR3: TGTGCCAGTACCGCCAGGACAGGTTATCAGCCCCAGCATTTT. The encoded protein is CASTARTGYQPQHF.

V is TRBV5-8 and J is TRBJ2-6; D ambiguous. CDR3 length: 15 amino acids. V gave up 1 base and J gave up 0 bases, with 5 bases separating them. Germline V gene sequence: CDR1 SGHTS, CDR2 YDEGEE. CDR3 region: CASSLWRSGANVLTF. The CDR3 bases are TGTGCCAGCAGCTTGTGGCGCTCTGGGGCCAACGTCCTGACTTTC.

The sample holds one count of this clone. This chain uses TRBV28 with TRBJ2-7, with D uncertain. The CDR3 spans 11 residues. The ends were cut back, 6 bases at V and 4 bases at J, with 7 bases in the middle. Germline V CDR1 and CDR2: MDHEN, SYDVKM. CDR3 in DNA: TGTGCCAGCAGCTCCTTTTACGAGCAGTACTTC. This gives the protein CASSSFYEQYF. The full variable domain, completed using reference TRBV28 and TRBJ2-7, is DVKVTQSSRYLVKRTGEKVFLECVQDMDHENMFWYRQDPGLGLRLIYFSYDVKMKEKGDIPEGYSVSREKKERFSLILESASTNQTSMYLCASSSFYEQYFGPGTRLTVT.

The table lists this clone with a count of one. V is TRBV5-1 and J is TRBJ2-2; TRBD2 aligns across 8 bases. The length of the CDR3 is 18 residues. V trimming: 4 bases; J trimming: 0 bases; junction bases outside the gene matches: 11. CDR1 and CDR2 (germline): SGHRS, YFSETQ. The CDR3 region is CASSIQRGRFANTGELFF. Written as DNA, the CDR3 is TGCGCCAGCAGCATTCAGCGGGGGAGGTTCGCGAACACCGGGGAGCTGTTTTTT.